These T cell receptor beta chains were read from a single sample in a study of CD4 and CD8 cells across lung adenocarcinoma regions. TCRdb re-analysed the PCR reads in MiXCR, keeping a single row per CDR3 protein. The profile shows tens of thousands of distinct CDR3 sequences, less than 70% of them singletons. Sequencing was carried out using CD8+ T cells from the center of a lung tumor. The source of these receptors is a female donor with lung adenocarcinoma. The CD4 and CD8 labels of this study may be unreliable. Both conserved end residues are part of each CDR3. The order of the fields is J gene, V gene, D gene, clone size, CDR3 protein, CDR3 DNA. D genes are given only for firm matches. The size of a clone is reported for some rows only, either as once, few or many, or as a class for expanded clones.

TRBJ2-1	TRBV20-1	TRBD2	NA	CSARRTSGNREQFF	TGCAGTGCTAGACGGACTAGCGGGAACCGCGAGCAGTTCTTC
TRBJ1-1	TRBV6-5	NA	NA	CASSFGGGPEAFF	TGTGCCAGCAGTTTTGGCGGGGGGCCTGAAGCTTTCTTT
TRBJ2-3	TRBV4-1	NA	few	CASSHPAPKITDTQYF	TGCGCCAGCAGCCATCCTGCCCCAAAAATCACAGATACGCAGTATTTT
TRBJ2-3	TRBV10-3	NA	NA	CAGIGASDADTQYF	TGTGCCGGGATAGGGGCTTCAGACGCAGATACGCAGTATTTC
TRBJ2-3	TRBV5-5	NA	NA	CASSFQGAVLFTDTQYF	TGTGCCAGCAGCTTCCAGGGAGCAGTCTTATTCACAGATACGCAGTATTTT
TRBJ2-3	TRBV4-1	NA	few	CASSQLASLSDTQYF	TGCGCCAGCAGCCAACTAGCGAGTTTGTCAGATACGCAGTATTTT
TRBJ2-5	TRBV6-1	TRBD2	once	CASGGDGGGAPDTRYF	TGTGCCAGCGGGGGGGACGGGGGAGGTGCCCCAGATACCCGGTACTTC
TRBJ2-3	TRBV6-1	NA	NA	CASAGLGGGGPDTQYF	TGTGCCAGCGCGGGCCTCGGGGGAGGTGGCCCAGATACCCAGTACTTT
TRBJ2-5	TRBV27	NA	NA	CASRGCVQDTQYF	TGTGCCAGCAGGGGCTGTGTCCAAGACACTCAGTACTTC
TRBJ2-5	TRBV27	NA	NA	CAGRDQETQYF	TGTGCGGGCCGTGACCAAGAGACGCAGTATTTC
TRBJ2-1	TRBV7-2	NA	NA	CASSLDGPLDEQFF	TGTGCCAGCAGCTTAGACGGACCTCTGGATGAGCAGTTCTTC
TRBJ2-1	TRBV7-2	TRBD2	NA	CASRNLAGEVLGEQFF	TGTGCCAGCAGAAATCTAGCGGGAGAAGTACTGGGTGAGCAGTTCTTC
TRBJ2-1	TRBV30	NA	few	CAWSVTASDEFF	TGTGCCTGGAGTGTGACGGCTAGCGATGAGTTCTTC
TRBJ2-4	TRBV10-1	NA	NA	CGVSGLRAKDTQYF	TGCGGCGTCTCGGGGCTGAGAGCCAAAGACACGCAGTACTTC
TRBJ2-3	TRBV6-1	TRBD1	once	CASKARTGVADTQYF	TGTGCCAGCAAGGCGAGGACAGGGGTGGCAGATACGCAGTATTTT
TRBJ2-5	TRBV14	NA	NA	CASSQQLARQETQYF	TGTGCCAGCAGCCAACAACTAGCAAGGCAAGAGACCCAGTACTTC
TRBJ2-5	TRBV5-1	TRBD2	once	CAGSGGGDADTQYF	TGCGCGGGCAGCGGGGGAGGTGACGCAGATACGCAGTACTTC
TRBJ2-3	TRBV6-1	NA	NA	CASGTRGKDTQYF	TGTGCCTCGGGGACGAGAGGCAAAGACACGCAGTATTTT
TRBJ2-4	TRBV6-8	NA	NA	CRGPGSGAKNTQYF	TGTCGCGGCCCGGGTAGCGGTGCCAAAAACACGCAGTATTTC
TRBJ2-3	TRBV27	NA	NA	CGGRPPDTQYF	TGTGGGGGCCGTCCTCCAGATACGCAGTATTTT
TRBJ2-3	TRBV6-1	TRBD1	NA	CARGQTGGSKETQYF	TGTGCCAGGGGGCAGACAGGGGGCTCCAAAGAGACGCAGTATTTT
TRBJ2-5	TRBV6-1	NA	NA	CGGGYGGRYQETQYF	TGTGGCGGGGGTTACGGGGGGCGTTACCAAGAGACCCAGTACTTT
TRBJ2-1	TRBV27	NA	NA	CASSLIGNEQFF	TGTGCCAGCAGTTTAATAGGGAATGAGCAGTTCTTC
TRBJ2-7	TRBV10-2	TRBD2	few	CASYPSGRVSYEQYF	TGCGCCAGCTACCCTAGCGGGAGGGTATCCTACGAGCAGTACTTC
TRBJ2-3	TRBV27	NA	NA	CAGGQGGGDPDTQYF	TGTGCCGGGGGGCAGGGGGGAGGTGACCCAGATACGCAGTATTTT
TRBJ2-4	TRBV6-8	TRBD1	NA	CFSTGLGDRAQNTQYF	TGTTTCAGTACGGGCCTCGGGGACAGGGCCCAAAACACCCAGTACTTC
TRBJ2-5	TRBV10-3	NA	NA	CGGGQGGRDQDTQYF	TGTGGCGGGGGGCAGGGGGGCCGTGACCAAGATACGCAGTACTTC
TRBJ2-3	TRBV27	NA	NA	CARGTRGRDTETQYF	TGTGCCAGGGGTACCCGGGGTCGCGACACAGAGACCCAGTATTTT
TRBJ1-4	TRBV27	NA	NA	CASSSSDEKLFF	TGTGCCAGCAGTTCCTCGGATGAAAAACTGTTTTTT
TRBJ2-3	TRBV27	NA	NA	CASSLGGGGGGEETQYF	TGTGCCAGCAGTTTGGGGGGTGGGGGCGGTGGCGAAGAGACCCAGTATTTT
TRBJ2-4	TRBV27	NA	NA	CASRPGVGAKDTQYF	TGTGCCAGCAGGCCGGGGGTGGGAGCCAAAGATACGCAGTATTTC
TRBJ2-7	TRBV7-2	TRBD2	many	CASSLGGGGGTYEQYF	TGTGCCAGCAGCTTAGGAGGCGGCGGGGGGACCTACGAGCAGTACTTC
TRBJ1-4	TRBV10-2	NA	once	CASRGDEKLFF	TGCGCCAGCAGGGGGGATGAAAAACTGTTTTTT
TRBJ2-1	TRBV6-1	TRBD2	medium-sized	CASSPGLDTLSYNEQFF	TGTGCCAGCAGTCCGGGACTAGATACCCTCTCCTACAATGAGCAGTTCTTC
TRBJ2-1	TRBV10-3	TRBD2	few	CAISGLADYNEQFF	TGTGCCATCAGTGGACTAGCGGACTACAATGAGCAGTTCTTC
TRBJ2-1	TRBV15	NA	NA	CATSPVNTDNEQFF	TGTGCCACCAGTCCCGTTAATACGGACAATGAGCAGTTCTTC
TRBJ2-3	TRBV4-2	NA	once	CASSQEWRREGDTQYF	TGTGCCAGCAGCCAAGAATGGCGCAGGGAAGGGGATACGCAGTATTTT
TRBJ2-5	TRBV27	NA	few	CASSLRFLETQYF	TGTGCCAGCAGTCTACGGTTCCTTGAGACCCAGTACTTC
TRBJ2-3	TRBV6-1	NA	NA	CASRDRYGQRADTQYF	TGTGCCAGCAGGGACCGCTATGGACAGAGAGCAGATACGCAGTATTTT